The next 7 T cell receptor beta chains were all read from a single sample in a study of shared clonotypes between healthy human individuals. The data were produced by immunoSEQ multiplex PCR, yet TCRdb's version contains in-frame clones alone and is incomplete. The sample records about 670,000 clones, more than 70% being singletons. The material sequenced was memory CD4+ T cells sorted from blood. Described subset: CD45RA-negative fraction. These receptor sequences come from a woman aged 30 to 39 in good health.

V is TRBV19 and J is TRBJ2-7, with D maybe TRBD2 (5 bases). This CDR3 is 15 amino acids long. V dropped 7 bases and J dropped 6 bases, with 22 bases sitting between them. Germline values: CDR1 LNHDA, CDR2 SQIVND (reference sequence). CDR3 nucleotide sequence: TGTGCCAGTAATATGGGGTTGGGCCAGGCGGGCGAGCAGTACTTC. Translating gives CASNMGLGQAGEQYF.

V usage is TRBV28 and J usage is TRBJ2-2, with TRBD2 matching over 8 bases. The CDR3 has 15 amino acids. V lost 4 bases and J lost 7; bases outside the gene matches: 8. Germline CDR1 reads MDHEN; CDR2 reads SYDVKM. The CDR3 reads CASSSPGTSYGELFF. The CDR3 nucleotides are TGTGCCAGCAGTTCCCCCGGGACTAGTTACGGGGAGCTGTTTTTT.

DNA for the CDR3: TGTGCTGCCGTGGTTTCGGGACGCACGAACACTGAAGCTTTCTTT. It encodes CAAVVSGRTNTEAFF. The J gene is TRBJ1-1, the V gene TRBV28, with D possibly being TRBD1 (5 bases). The CDR3 has 15 residues. Germline V gene data show CDR1 as MDHEN and CDR2 as SYDVKM. Drawing the rest from reference TRBV28 and TRBJ1-1, the complete variable domain is DVKVTQSSRYLVKRTGEKVFLECVQDMDHENMFWYRQDPGLGLRLIYFSYDVKMKEKGDIPEGYSVSREKKERFSLILESASTNQTSMYLCAAVVSGRTNTEAFFGQGTRLTVV.

The J gene is TRBJ2-3, the V gene TRBV5-1; D is perhaps TRBD2 (6 bases). The CDR3 totals 16 residues. Germline V gives CDR1 SGHRS, CDR2 YFSETQ. Trimming removed 4 bases from V and 1 base from J, with 16 bases in between. CDR3 in amino acids: CASSPARERGTDTQYF. DNA of the CDR3: TGCGCCAGCAGCCCCGCCCGGGAGAGGGGCACAGATACGCAGTATTTT.

The chain uses TRBV7-2 and TRBJ2-7, with 7 bases fitting TRBD2. The CDR3 totals 14 residues. The junction had 11 bases not matched to a gene; V was cut back by 5 bases and J by 7 bases. Germline V gene lookup returns CDR1 SGHTA and CDR2 FQGNSA. The CDR3: CASSPWVTGGEQYF. The CDR3 DNA reads as TGTGCCAGCAGCCCATGGGTAACGGGGGGAGAGCAGTACTTC.

As concerns this clone: Other DNA sequences of this sample code for an identical CDR3. The chain recombines TRBV4-2 with TRBJ1-4, with TRBD1 matching over 7 bases. Germline CDR1 and CDR2: LGHNA and YNFKEQ. The ends lost 6 bases at V and 5 bases at J; junction bases unmatched: 6. This CDR3 is 14 amino acids long. CDR3 sequence (DNA): TGTGCCAGCAGACCCGGGACAGAAAATGAAAAACTGTTTTTT. This encodes CASRPGTENEKLFF.

This chain links TRBV28 with TRBJ2-7; D might be TRBD2 (6 bases). Looked up from germline, CDR1 is MDHEN and CDR2 is SYDVKM. V gave up 6 bases and J gave up 4 bases, with 10 bases separating them. The length of the CDR3 is 12 residues. The CDR3 DNA reads as TGTGCCAGCAGCGGGAGCTGGTACGAGCAGTACTTC. This sequence encodes CASSGSWYEQYF.